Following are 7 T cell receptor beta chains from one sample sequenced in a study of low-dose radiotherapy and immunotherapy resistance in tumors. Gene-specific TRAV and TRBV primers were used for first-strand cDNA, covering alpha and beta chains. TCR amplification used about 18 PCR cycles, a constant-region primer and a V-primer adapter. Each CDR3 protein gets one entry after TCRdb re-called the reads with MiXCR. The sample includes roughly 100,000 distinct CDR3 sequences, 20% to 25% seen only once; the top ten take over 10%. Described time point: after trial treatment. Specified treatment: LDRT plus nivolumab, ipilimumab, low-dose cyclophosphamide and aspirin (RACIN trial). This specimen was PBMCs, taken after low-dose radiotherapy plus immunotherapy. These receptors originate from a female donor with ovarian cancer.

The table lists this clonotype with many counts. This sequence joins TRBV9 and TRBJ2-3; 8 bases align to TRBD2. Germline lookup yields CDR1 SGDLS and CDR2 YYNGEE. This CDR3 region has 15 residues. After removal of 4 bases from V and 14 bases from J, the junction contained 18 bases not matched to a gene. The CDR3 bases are TGTGCCAGCAGCTCCAGTAGTGGGGCAGGGACTAGGGTGTATTTT. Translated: CASSSSSGAGTRVYF. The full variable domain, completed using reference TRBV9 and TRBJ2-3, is DSGVTQTPKHLITATGQRVTLRCSPRSGDLSVYWYQQSLDQGLQFLIQYYNGEERAKGNILERFSAQQFPDLHSELNLSSLELGDSALYFCASSSSSGAGTRVYFGPGTRLTVL.

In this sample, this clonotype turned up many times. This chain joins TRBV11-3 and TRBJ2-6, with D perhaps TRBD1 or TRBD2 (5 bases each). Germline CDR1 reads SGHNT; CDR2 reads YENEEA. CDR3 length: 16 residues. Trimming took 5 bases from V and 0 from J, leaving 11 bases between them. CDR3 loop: CASSPGRYSGANVLTF. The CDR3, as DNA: TGTGCCAGCAGCCCGGGACGCTACTCTGGGGCCAACGTCCTGACTTTC.

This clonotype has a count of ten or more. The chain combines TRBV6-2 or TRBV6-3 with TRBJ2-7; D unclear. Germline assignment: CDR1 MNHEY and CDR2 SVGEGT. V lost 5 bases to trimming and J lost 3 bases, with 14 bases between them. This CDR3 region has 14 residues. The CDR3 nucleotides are TGTGCCAGCAGTGAACCATCCAGACTCTACGAGCAGTACTTC. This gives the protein CASSEPSRLYEQYF.

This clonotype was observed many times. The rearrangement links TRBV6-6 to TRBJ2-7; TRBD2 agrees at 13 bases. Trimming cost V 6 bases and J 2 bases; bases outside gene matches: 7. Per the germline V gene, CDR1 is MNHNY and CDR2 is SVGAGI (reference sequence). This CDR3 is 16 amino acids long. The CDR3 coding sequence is TGTGCCAGCAGACCAGGGACTAGCGGGATCACCTACGAGCAGTACTTC. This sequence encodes CASRPGTSGITYEQYF.

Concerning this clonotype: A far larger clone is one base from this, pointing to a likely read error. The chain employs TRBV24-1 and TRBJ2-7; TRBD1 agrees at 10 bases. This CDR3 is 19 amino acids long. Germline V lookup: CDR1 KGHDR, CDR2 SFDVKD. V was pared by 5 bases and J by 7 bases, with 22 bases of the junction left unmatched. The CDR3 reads CATSAPGTGDSSSYNEQYF. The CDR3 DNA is TGTGCCACCAGTGCTCCCGGGACAGGGGATTCCAGCTCCTACAATGAGCAGTACTTC.

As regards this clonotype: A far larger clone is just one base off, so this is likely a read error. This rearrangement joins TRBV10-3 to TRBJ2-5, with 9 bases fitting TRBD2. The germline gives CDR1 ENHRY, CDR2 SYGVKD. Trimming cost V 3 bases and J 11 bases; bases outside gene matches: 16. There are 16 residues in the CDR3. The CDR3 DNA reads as TGTGCCATCAGTGACGTTCCTAGCGGGAAGATGGCTGAGCAGTACTTC. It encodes CAISDVPSGKMAEQYF.

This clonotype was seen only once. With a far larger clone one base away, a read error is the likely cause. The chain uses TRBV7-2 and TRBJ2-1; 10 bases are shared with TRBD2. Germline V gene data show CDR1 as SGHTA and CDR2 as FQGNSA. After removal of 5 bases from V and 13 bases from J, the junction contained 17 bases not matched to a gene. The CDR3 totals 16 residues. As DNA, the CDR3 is TGTGCCAGCAGCGGGATACTACTAGCGGGGCAAGAGACCCAGTTCTTC. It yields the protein CASSGILLAGQETQFF.